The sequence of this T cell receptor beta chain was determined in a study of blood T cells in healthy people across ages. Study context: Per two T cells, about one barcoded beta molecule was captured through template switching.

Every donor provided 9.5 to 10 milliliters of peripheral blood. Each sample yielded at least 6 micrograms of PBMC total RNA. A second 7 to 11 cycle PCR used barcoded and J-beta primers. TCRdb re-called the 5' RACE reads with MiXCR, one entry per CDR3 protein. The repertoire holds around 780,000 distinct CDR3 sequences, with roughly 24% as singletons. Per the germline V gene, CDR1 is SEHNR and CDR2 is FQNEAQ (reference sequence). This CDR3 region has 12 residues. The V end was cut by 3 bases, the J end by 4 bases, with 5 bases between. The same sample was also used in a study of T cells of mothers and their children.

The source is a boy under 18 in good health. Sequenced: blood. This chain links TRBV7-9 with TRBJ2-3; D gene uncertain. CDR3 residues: CASSFHPDTQYF. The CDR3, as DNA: TGTGCCAGCAGCTTTCACCCAGATACGCAGTATTTT.